The clone carrying this T cell receptor beta chain was found a few times. The antigen remains unidentified. V shed 7 bases and J shed 5 bases, with 3 bases lying between them. The CDR3 has 10 amino acids. Germline CDR1 reads MNHEY; CDR2 reads SVGAGI. This sample is part of a study of CD8 T cells in ankylosing spondylitis. Study-wide results and limits: Eight or nine highly homologous variants made up a TCR beta motif that seemed to typify ankylosing spondylitis blood. Reports say disease-linked clones showed up significantly more in matched ankylosing spondylitis synovial fluid. Several of the motif variants were reported before in synovial fluid and blood from reactive arthritis.

Researchers built TCR beta libraries using quantitative 5'-RACE with molecular barcodes. TCRdb reprocessed the 5' RACE reads via MiXCR and lists one record per CDR3 protein. Of a few hundred thousand distinct CDR3 sequences listed, 9.5% to 15% were seen once; the top ten hold about 6.5%. This sequence joins TRBV6-5 and TRBJ1-3; D remains unclear. The sequenced sample was blood, either unsorted or a sorted T cell fraction (not recorded which). The clonotype comes from a male donor with ankylosing spondylitis. The DNA of the CDR3 is TGTGCCAGCAATAGAAACACCATATATTTT. Amino acids: CASNRNTIYF.